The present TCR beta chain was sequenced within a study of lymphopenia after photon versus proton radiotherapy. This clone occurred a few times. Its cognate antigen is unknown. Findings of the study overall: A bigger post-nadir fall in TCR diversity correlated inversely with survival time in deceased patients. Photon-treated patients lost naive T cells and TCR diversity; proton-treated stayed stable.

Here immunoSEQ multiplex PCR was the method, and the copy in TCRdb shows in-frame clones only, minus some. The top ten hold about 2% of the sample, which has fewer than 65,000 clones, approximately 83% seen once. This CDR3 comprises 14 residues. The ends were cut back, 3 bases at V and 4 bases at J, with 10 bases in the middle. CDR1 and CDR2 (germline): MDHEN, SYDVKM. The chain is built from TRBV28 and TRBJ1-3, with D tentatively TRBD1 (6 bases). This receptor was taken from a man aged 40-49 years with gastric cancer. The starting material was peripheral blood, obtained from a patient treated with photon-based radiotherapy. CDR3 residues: CASSFTGTGNTIYF. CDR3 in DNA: TGTGCCAGCAGTTTCACAGGGACCGGAAACACCATATATTTT.